A selection of T cell receptor beta chains follows, all from one sample in a study of human T cells and chemical hapten exposure. MiXCR was run by TCRdb on the RACE reads, yielding one entry per CDR3 protein. The data hold about 51,000 distinct CDR3 sequences, with around 9.4% observed a single time. This material consisted of whole blood, taken in connection with sensitization to the hapten diphenylcyclopropenone (DPC). The origin of the receptors is a woman aged 40 to 50 with alopecia areata. Some clones in this sample may be carry-over from other donors' samples. CDR3s include the opening cysteine and the closing phenylalanine or tryptophan. The D gene is left open where the match is weak. A clone size is listed for some rows: how often the clone was seen (once, few, many), or a class if it is expanded.

>TRBJ2-7|few|-|TRBV6-2/TRBV6-3
CASSKGTESYEQYF
TGTGCCAGCAGTAAAGGGACCGAGTCCTACGAGCAGTACTTC
>TRBJ2-3|few|TRBD1|TRBV5-1
CASSFRGQDTQYF
TGCGCCAGCAGCTTCAGGGGGCAGGATACGCAGTATTTT
>TRBJ2-7|many|-|TRBV5-6
CASSLPTEAPYEQYF
TGTGCCAGCAGCTTGCCGACAGAAGCTCCCTACGAGCAGTACTTC
>TRBJ2-1|many|TRBD2|TRBV7-3
CASSSGLAPYNEQFF
TGTGCCAGCAGCTCAGGACTAGCCCCCTACAATGAGCAGTTCTTC
>TRBJ2-2|many|-|TRBV4-1
CASSPSRDTGELFF
TGCGCCAGCAGCCCCTCCAGGGACACCGGGGAGCTGTTTTTT
>TRBJ1-1|-|TRBD1|TRBV7-2
CASSLLAGGVTEAFF
TGTGCCAGCAGCTTACTTGCAGGGGGCGTCACTGAAGCTTTCTTT
>TRBJ1-1|many|-|TRBV4-2
CASSQDAWQNEAFF
TGTGCCAGCAGCCAAGATGCATGGCAAAATGAAGCTTTCTTT
>TRBJ2-1|many|-|TRBV28
CASSPGLSTYNEQFF
TGTGCCAGCAGTCCCGGACTATCGACCTACAATGAGCAGTTCTTC
>TRBJ2-1|-|TRBD2|TRBV2
CASSDRVRDYNYNEQFF
TGTGCCAGCAGTGATCGAGTCCGGGACTATAATTACAATGAGCAGTTCTTC
>TRBJ2-3|-|TRBD1|TRBV6-5
CASMFSEDRGTDTQYF
TGTGCCAGCATGTTTTCCGAGGACAGGGGGACAGATACGCAGTATTTT
>TRBJ1-4|few|TRBD1|TRBV19
CASARTGGSEKLFF
TGTGCCAGTGCAAGGACAGGGGGGAGTGAAAAACTGTTTTTT
>TRBJ2-7|many|-|TRBV7-6
CASSFRDEQYF
TGTGCCAGCAGCTTCCGTGACGAGCAGTACTTC
>TRBJ2-3|many|TRBD2|TRBV20-1
CSAPSGGPDTQYF
TGCAGTGCCCCGAGCGGGGGGCCGGATACGCAGTATTTT
>TRBJ2-6|few|-|TRBV6-5
CASGDSSYSGANVLTF
TGTGCCAGCGGAGACAGTTCATACTCTGGGGCCAACGTCCTGACTTTC
>TRBJ1-1|many|-|TRBV7-9
CASSLSQGEAFF
TGTGCCAGCAGCTTAAGCCAGGGAGAAGCTTTCTTT
>TRBJ2-3|many|TRBD2|TRBV7-6
CASSPQTSGATDTQYF
TGTGCCAGCAGCCCACAGACTAGCGGGGCCACAGATACGCAGTATTTT
>TRBJ1-2|-|-|TRBV3-2
CASSQDTPPTLEEANYGYTF
TGTGCCAGCAGCCAAGATACCCCCCCGACGCTGGAGGAAGCTAACTATGGCTACACCTTC
>TRBJ1-1|many|-|TRBV11-2
CASSPYTEAFF
TGTGCCAGCAGCCCATACACTGAAGCTTTCTTT
>TRBJ1-1|many|-|TRBV9
CASSVDDRNTEAFF
TGTGCCAGCAGCGTAGATGACAGGAACACTGAAGCTTTCTTT
>TRBJ2-2|few|-|TRBV5-4
CASSSGGGIDGELFF
TGTGCCAGCAGCTCGGGGGGCGGTATTGACGGGGAGCTGTTTTTT
>TRBJ2-1|many|-|TRBV3-1
CASSPQGYEQFF
TGTGCCAGCAGCCCGCAGGGTTACGAGCAGTTCTTC
>TRBJ2-5|once|TRBD2|TRBV9
CASSVVSRLAGPQETQYF
TGTGCCAGCAGCGTAGTGAGTAGGCTAGCGGGTCCTCAAGAGACCCAGTACTTC
>TRBJ2-6|few|TRBD1|TRBV12-3/TRBV12-4
CASTNRQGRGANVLTF
TGTGCCAGCACCAATCGACAGGGAAGAGGGGCCAACGTCCTGACTTTC
>TRBJ2-3|many|-|TRBV12-3/TRBV12-4
CASTLGRTFSTDTQYF
TGTGCCAGCACCCTGGGAAGAACATTTAGCACAGATACGCAGTATTTT
>TRBJ2-5|-|TRBD2|TRBV5-1
CASSFPTSGAETQYF
TGCGCCAGCAGCTTCCCAACTAGCGGGGCAGAGACCCAGTACTTC
>TRBJ1-5|few|TRBD1|TRBV28
CAGTTGALSNQPQHF
TGTGCCGGCACAACAGGGGCTCTTAGCAATCAGCCCCAGCATTTT
>TRBJ1-5|many|-|TRBV6-2/TRBV6-3
CAVGGSQPQHF
TGTGCCGTCGGGGGGAGTCAGCCCCAGCATTTT
>TRBJ2-2|many|-|TRBV5-1
CASRAVTNTGELFF
TGCGCCAGCAGGGCCGTTACGAACACCGGGGAGCTGTTTTTT
>TRBJ2-1|once|-|TRBV28
CASSLWTSSYNEQFF
TGTGCCAGCAGTTTATGGACGAGCTCCTACAATGAGCAGTTCTTC
>TRBJ1-1|many|-|TRBV12-3/TRBV12-4
CASSLIVGEAFF
TGTGCCAGCAGTTTGATTGTGGGAGAAGCTTTCTTT
>TRBJ2-6|many|-|TRBV11-2
CASSLAAFSGANVLTF
TGTGCCAGCAGCTTAGCGGCCTTCTCTGGGGCCAACGTCCTGACTTTC
>TRBJ2-3|many|-|TRBV6-4
CASSVSGGQERDTQYF
TGTGCCAGCAGTGTGTCCGGGGGGCAAGAGAGAGATACGCAGTATTTT
>TRBJ2-3|-|-|TRBV27
CASSSFSPLNTDTQYF
TGTGCCAGCAGCTCCTTCTCCCCTCTGAACACAGATACGCAGTATTTT
>TRBJ2-5|few|TRBD2|TRBV28
CASSLSGGVKHETQYF
TGTGCCAGCAGTCTTAGCGGGGGGGTAAAGCATGAGACCCAGTACTTC
>TRBJ1-1|many|-|TRBV7-9
CASSPSGANTEAFF
TGTGCCAGCAGCCCCAGCGGTGCGAACACTGAAGCTTTCTTT
>TRBJ1-6|many|-|TRBV12-3/TRBV12-4
CASSALRNSPLHF
TGTGCCAGCAGTGCACTAAGGAATTCACCCCTCCACTTT